The sequence of this T cell receptor beta chain was determined in a study of vaccination and CD4 T cells after COVID-19. Overall study: At a median roughly 70 days (range 14 to 241) after dose two, post-vaccine samples were obtained. Study-wide results and caveats: Convalescent patients displayed a median 86.3% of reactive clones emerging only post-vaccination. Post-infection sampling omitted early timepoints and covered relatively few convalescent patients. Researchers report that 304 of 307 vaccine-specific clones in convalescent patients proved spike mono-reactive.

This sample's time point: late sampling 161 to 241 days after vaccination in three convalescent patients. This clonotype was counted a single time. Its specificity is not known. MiXCR was run by TCRdb on the PCR reads, yielding one entry per CDR3 protein. This repertoire shows some 28,000 distinct CDR3 sequences, around 49% found once; its top ten account for roughly 5%. Germline V gives CDR1 SQVTM, CDR2 ANQGSEA. This CDR3 has 12 amino acids. V lost 7 bases and J 2 bases, leaving 10 bases between the germline ends. The sequence came from a human donor who had recovered from COVID-19. The chain links TRBV29-1 to TRBJ2-3, with D possibly being TRBD1 (6 bases). The source was CD4+ T cells from blood, collected about 7 months after SARS-CoV-2 vaccination. CDR3 loop: CSARDNTDTQYF. The CDR3 DNA sequence: TGCAGCGCCAGGGACAACACAGATACGCAGTATTTT.